Described below is a single T cell receptor (beta chain) sequence and its context. Its antigen is currently unknown. In the library, unique molecular identifiers were attached to individual cDNA molecules. TCRdb fed the RACE reads into MiXCR, producing one record per CDR3 protein. Of 250,000 or so distinct CDR3 sequences in the sample, about 8.6% were seen once. Germline lookup yields CDR1 MDHEN and CDR2 SYDVKM. The CDR3 runs 16 residues. The V and J ends lost 1 base and 0 bases respectively, with 10 bases between them. The data originate from a study of human T cells and chemical hapten exposure. Study-level background: In the sensitization step, 2% DPC was placed on about 2 cm by about 2 cm of upper inner arm skin. Overall study findings and caveats: Clustering by CDR3 similarity yielded significantly more large clusters from expanded TCRs than controls. Patch test score rose with PT1 expanded TCR count, significant at thresholds 8, 16 and 32, not 4.

Described time point: pre-sensitization, week 0. Documented treatment: therapeutic diphenylcyclopropenone sensitization with weekly scalp DPC. The sequenced sample was whole blood, obtained in connection with sensitization to the hapten diphenylcyclopropenone (DPC). The clonotype originates from a middle-aged woman with alopecia areata. Some clones in this sample may be carry-over from other donors' samples. This chain joins TRBV28 and TRBJ1-5; D is unclear. Here the CDR3 reads CASSLFSGYSNQPQHF. CDR3 in DNA: TGTGCCAGCAGTTTATTTTCCGGGTATAGCAATCAGCCCCAGCATTTT.